The clone carrying this T cell receptor (beta chain) was counted a few times. Its antigen is currently unknown. The sample comes from a study of beta chain features in type 1 diabetes. About the study: In age, gender and cell yields, patients were similar to healthy donors.

Overall study findings and caveats: The study found that naive, central memory and Treg TCRB repertoires appeared more similar in patients than in healthy donors.

In germline, CDR1 is SGDLS, CDR2 YYNGEE. The CDR3 spans 14 residues. With V trimmed by 3 bases and J by 4 bases, 5 bases remained unmatched. One heparinised draw of blood, averaging about 116 mL, came from each donor. A sort by CD45RO/CCR7/CD25/CD127/CD95/CD27 yielded CD4+ naive, central memory, regulatory and stem cell-like memory cells. Expressed TCRB transcripts got sequenced, as all isolated RNA was reverse transcribed. Sequencing used immunoSEQ multiplex PCR; TCRdb keeps in-frame clones, though not all of them. The table lists roughly 150,000 clones, 7.5% to 10% of them singletons. The source is a man aged 18 to 29 in good health. The chain has TRBV9 and TRBJ1-1; 8 bases map to TRBD1. The material sequenced was central memory CD4+ T cells from blood. The CDR3 loop is CASSATGVITEAFF. As DNA, the CDR3 is TGTGCCAGCAGCGCGACAGGGGTCATCACTGAAGCTTTCTTT.